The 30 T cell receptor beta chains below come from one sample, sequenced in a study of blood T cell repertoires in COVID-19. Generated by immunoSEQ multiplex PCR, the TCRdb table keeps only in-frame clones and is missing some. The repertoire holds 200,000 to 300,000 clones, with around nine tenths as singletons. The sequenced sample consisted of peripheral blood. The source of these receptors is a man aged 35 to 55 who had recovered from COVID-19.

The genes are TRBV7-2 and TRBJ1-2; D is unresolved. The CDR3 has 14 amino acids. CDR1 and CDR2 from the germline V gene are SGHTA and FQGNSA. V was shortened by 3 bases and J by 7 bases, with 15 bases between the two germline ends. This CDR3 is CASSFAFEESGYTF. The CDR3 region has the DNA TGTGCCAGCAGCTTCGCGTTTGAAGAGAGTGGCTACACCTTC. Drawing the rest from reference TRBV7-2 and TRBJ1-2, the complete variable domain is GAGVSQSPSNKVTEKGKDVELRCDPISGHTALYWYRQSLGQGLEFLIYFQGNSAPDKSGLPSDRFSAERTGGSVSTLTIQRTQQEDSAVYLCASSFAFEESGYTFGSGTRLTVV.

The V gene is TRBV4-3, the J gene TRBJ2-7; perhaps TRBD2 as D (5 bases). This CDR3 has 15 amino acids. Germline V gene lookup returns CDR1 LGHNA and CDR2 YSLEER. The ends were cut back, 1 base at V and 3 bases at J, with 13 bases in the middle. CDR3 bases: TGCGCCAGCAGCCAAGCCCCCGGGGTCCACTACGAGCAGTACTTC. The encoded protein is CASSQAPGVHYEQYF.

DNA for the CDR3: TGTGCCAGCAGCTTAGAGCGGCTCCTCTATGAGCAGTTCTTC. This gives the protein CASSLERLLYEQFF. The chain is built from TRBV7-2 and TRBJ2-1, with D perhaps TRBD2 (5 bases). There are 14 residues in the CDR3. V lost 1 base and J 8 bases, leaving 12 bases between the germline ends. Germline loops: CDR1 SGHTA, CDR2 FQGNSA.

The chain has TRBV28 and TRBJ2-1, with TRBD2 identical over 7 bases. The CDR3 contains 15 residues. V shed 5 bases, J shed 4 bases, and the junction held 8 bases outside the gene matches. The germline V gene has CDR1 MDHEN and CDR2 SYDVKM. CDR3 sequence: CASSGSLAAYNEQFF. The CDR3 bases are TGTGCCAGCAGTGGGAGTCTAGCGGCTTACAATGAGCAGTTCTTC.

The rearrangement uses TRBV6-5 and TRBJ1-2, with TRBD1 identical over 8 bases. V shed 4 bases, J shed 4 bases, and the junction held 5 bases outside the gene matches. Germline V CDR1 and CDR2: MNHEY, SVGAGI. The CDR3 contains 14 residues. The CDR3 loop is CASSWTGKAYGYTF. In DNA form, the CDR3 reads TGTGCCAGCAGTTGGACAGGGAAGGCCTATGGCTACACCTTC.

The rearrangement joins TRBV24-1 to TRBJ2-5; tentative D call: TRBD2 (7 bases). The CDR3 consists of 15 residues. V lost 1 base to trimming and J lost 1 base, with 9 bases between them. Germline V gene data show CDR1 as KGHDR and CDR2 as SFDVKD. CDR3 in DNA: TGTGCCACCAGTGATTTTAGGGGGGGCCAAGAGACCCAGTACTTC. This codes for CATSDFRGGQETQYF.

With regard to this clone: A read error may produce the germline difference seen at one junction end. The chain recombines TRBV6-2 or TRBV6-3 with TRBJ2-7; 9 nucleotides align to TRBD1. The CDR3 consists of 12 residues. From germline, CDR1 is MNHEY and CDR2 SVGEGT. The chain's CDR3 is CASSYVRDRAYF. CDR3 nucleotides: TGTGCCAGCAGTTACGTGCGGGACAGGGCCTATTTC.

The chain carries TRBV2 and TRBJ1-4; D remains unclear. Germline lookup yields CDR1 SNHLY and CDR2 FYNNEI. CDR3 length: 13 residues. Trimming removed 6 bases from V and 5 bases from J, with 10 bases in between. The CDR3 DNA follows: TGTGCCAGCAGGGGCAGACCAAATGAAAAACTGTTTTTT. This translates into CASRGRPNEKLFF.

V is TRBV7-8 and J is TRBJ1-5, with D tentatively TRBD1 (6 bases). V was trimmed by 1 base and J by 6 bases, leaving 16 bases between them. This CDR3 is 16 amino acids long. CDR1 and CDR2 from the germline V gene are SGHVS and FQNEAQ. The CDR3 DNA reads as TGTGCCAGCAGCTTAGTCGTTTGGGGGCAGGGTCAGCCCCAGCATTTT. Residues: CASSLVVWGQGQPQHF. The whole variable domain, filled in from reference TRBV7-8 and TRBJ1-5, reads GAGVSQSPRYKVAKRGQDVALRCDPISGHVSLFWYQQALGQGPEFLTYFQNEAQLDKSGLPSDRFFAERPEGSVSTLKIQRTQQEDSAVYLCASSLVVWGQGQPQHFGDGTRLSIL.

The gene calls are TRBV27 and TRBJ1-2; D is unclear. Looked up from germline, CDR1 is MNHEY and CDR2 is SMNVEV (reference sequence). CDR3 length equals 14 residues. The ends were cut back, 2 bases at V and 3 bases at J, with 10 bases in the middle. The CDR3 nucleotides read TGTGCCAGCAGTTTAAATCCCCGGGACTATGGCTACACCTTC. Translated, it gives CASSLNPRDYGYTF.

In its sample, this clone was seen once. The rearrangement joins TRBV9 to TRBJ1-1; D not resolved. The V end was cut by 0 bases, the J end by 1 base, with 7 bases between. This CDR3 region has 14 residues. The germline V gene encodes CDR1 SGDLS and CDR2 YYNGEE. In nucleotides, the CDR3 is TGTGCCAGCAGCGTAGGATCCGGGAACACTGAAGCTTTCTTT. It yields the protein CASSVGSGNTEAFF.

CDR3 loop: CATSRATGPSRHNEQFF. CDR3 in DNA: TGTGCCACCAGCAGAGCGACAGGGCCCTCCCGGCACAATGAGCAGTTCTTC. The rearrangement joins TRBV15 to TRBJ2-1, with 7 bases matching TRBD1. The ends lost 1 base at V and 5 bases at J; junction bases unmatched: 11. The CDR3 has 17 amino acids. Germline V CDR1 and CDR2: LNHNV, YYDKDF (reference sequence).

The CDR3: CASSDPGTGNNEQFF. The CDR3 DNA reads TGTGCCAGCAGTGACCCCGGGACAGGGAACAATGAGCAGTTCTTC. The chain couples TRBV6-1 to TRBJ2-1, with 9 bases matching TRBD1. Germline CDR1 reads MNHNS; CDR2 reads SASEGT. Unmatched junction bases numbered 5, after V lost 3 bases and J lost 5 bases. This CDR3 region has 15 residues.

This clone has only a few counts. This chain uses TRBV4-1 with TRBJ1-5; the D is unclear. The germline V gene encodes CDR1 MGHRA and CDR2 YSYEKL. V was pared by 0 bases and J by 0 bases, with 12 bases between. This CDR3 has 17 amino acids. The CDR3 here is CASSQDHAPSSNQPQHF. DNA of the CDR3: TGCGCCAGCAGCCAAGATCATGCTCCCAGTAGCAATCAGCCCCAGCATTTT.

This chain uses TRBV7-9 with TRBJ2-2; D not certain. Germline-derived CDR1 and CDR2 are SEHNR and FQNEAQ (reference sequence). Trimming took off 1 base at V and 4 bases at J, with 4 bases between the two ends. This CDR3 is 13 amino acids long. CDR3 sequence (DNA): TGTGCCAGCAGCTTAGGAGGCACCGGGGAGCTGTTTTTT. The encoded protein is CASSLGGTGELFF.

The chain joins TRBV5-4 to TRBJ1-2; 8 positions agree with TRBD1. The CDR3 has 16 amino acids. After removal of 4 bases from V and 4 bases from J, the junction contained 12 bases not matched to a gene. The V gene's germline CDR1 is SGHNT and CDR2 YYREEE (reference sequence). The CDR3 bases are TGTGCCAGCAGCCCTAATGGGGACAGGCTCTTCTATGGCTACACCTTC. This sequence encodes CASSPNGDRLFYGYTF.

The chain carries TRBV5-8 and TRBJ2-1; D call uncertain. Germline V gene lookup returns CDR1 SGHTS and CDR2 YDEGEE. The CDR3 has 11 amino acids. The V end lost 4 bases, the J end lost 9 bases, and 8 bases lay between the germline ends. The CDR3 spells CASSPGFEQFF. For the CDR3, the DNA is TGTGCCAGCAGCCCGGGTTTTGAGCAGTTCTTC.

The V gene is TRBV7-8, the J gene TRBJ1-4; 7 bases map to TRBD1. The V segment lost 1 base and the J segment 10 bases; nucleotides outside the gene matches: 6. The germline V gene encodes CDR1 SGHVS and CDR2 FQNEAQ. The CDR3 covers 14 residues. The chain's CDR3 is CASSLGGQGGKLFF. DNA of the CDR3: TGTGCCAGCAGCTTAGGCGGGCAGGGGGGAAAACTGTTTTTT.

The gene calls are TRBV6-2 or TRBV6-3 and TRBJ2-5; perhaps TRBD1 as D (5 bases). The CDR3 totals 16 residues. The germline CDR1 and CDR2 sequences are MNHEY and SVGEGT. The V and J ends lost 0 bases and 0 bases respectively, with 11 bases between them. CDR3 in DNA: TGTGCCAGCAGTTACTCGAGGTCAGGGAACCAAGAGACCCAGTACTTC. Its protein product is CASSYSRSGNQETQYF.

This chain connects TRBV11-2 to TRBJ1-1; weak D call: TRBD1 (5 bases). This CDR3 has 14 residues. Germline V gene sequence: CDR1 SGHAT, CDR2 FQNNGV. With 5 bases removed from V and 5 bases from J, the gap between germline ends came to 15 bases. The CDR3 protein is CASSLGAGRTEAFF. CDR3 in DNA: TGTGCCAGCAGCCTTGGGGCGGGAAGGACTGAAGCTTTCTTT.

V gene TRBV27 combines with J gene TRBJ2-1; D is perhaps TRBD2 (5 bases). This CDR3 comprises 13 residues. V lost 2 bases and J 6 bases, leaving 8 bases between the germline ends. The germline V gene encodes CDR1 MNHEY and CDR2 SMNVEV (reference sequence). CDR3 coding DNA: TGTGCCAGCAGTTTAAGAACTAGCAATGAGCAGTTCTTC. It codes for CASSLRTSNEQFF.

CDR3 in amino acids: CASSFRGGPRTSGTDTQYF. CDR3 bases: TGTGCCAGCAGCTTTCGTGGCGGGCCGAGGACTAGCGGCACAGATACGCAGTATTTT. This chain joins TRBV5-4 and TRBJ2-3; 9 positions match TRBD2. Looked up from germline, CDR1 is SGHNT and CDR2 is YYREEE (reference sequence). The CDR3 contains 19 residues. Unmatched junction bases numbered 14, after V lost 2 bases and J lost 1 base.

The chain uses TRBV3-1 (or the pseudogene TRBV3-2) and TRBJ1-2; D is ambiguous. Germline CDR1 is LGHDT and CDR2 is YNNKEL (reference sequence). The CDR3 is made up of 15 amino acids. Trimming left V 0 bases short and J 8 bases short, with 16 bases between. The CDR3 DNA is TGTGCCAGCAGCCAAGATGAGGGTAGGCCGCGGGGCTACACCTTC. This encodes CASSQDEGRPRGYTF.

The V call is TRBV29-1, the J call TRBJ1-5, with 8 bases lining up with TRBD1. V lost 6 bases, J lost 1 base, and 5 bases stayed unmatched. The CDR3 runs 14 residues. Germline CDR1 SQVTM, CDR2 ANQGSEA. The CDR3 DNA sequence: TGCAGCGTGATGGGACAGGAGAGCAATCAGCCCCAGCATTTT. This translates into CSVMGQESNQPQHF.

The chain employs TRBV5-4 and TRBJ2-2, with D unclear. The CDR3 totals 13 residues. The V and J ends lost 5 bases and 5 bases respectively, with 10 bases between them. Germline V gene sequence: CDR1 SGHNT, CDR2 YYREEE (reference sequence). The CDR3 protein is CASSLRQTGELFF. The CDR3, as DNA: TGTGCCAGCAGTCTAAGACAAACCGGGGAGCTGTTTTTT.

Here the CDR3 reads CASTYSGTPSAYNEQFF. CDR3 bases: TGTGCCAGTACCTATAGCGGGACACCATCCGCCTACAATGAGCAGTTCTTC. The J gene is TRBJ2-1, the V gene TRBV19; TRBD2 aligns across 8 bases. The junction had 13 bases not matched to a gene; V was cut back by 7 bases and J by 2 bases. The CDR3 totals 17 residues. Germline V gives CDR1 LNHDA, CDR2 SQIVND (reference sequence).

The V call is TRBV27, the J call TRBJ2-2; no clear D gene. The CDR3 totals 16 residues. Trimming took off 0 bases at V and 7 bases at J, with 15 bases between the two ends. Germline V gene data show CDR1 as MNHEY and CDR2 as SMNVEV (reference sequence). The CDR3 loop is CASSLSSSRSSGELFF. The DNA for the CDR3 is TGTGCCAGCAGTTTATCGAGCTCCCGGAGTAGCGGGGAGCTGTTTTTT.

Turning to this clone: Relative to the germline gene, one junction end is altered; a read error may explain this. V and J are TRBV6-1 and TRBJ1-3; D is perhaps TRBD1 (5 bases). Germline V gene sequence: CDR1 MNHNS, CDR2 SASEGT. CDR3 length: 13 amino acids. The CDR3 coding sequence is TGTGCCAGCAGTGAAGCCACCGGACAAGGTGAAAACTTT. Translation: CASSEATGQGENF.

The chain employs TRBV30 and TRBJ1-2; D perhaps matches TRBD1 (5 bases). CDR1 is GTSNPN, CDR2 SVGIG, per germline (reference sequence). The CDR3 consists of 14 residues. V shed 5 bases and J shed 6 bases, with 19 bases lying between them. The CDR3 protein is CAWLGAGLLHGYTF. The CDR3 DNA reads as TGTGCCTGGCTCGGTGCAGGGCTACTTCATGGCTACACCTTC.

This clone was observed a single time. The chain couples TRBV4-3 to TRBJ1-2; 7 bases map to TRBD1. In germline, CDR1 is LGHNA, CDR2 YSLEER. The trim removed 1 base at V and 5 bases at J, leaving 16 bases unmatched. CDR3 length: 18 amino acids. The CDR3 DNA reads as TGCGCCAGCAGCCAAGTGGGGGGTAGACAGGGAGGTTCGTATGGCTACACCTTC. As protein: CASSQVGGRQGGSYGYTF.